Shown below are 17 T cell receptor beta chains from a single sample sequenced in a study of human T cells and chemical hapten exposure. Time point meaning: healthy volunteer bleed at 6 weeks. Total RNA extraction was carried out from unfractionated whole blood. TCRdb re-derived calls from the RACE reads in MiXCR, one entry per CDR3 protein. The repertoire holds 50,000 to 70,000 distinct CDR3 sequences, with under 7.5% as singletons. Input material: whole blood. Receptors originate from a female donor in good health. Some clones in this sample may be carry-over from other donors' samples.

This clonotype was recorded a few times. The gene calls are TRBV14 and TRBJ2-2, with D unclear. Trimming left V 2 bases short and J 7 bases short, with 14 bases between. CDR3 length: 15 residues. Germline-derived CDR1 and CDR2 are SGHDN and FVKESK. DNA of the CDR3: TGTGCCAGCAGCCAAAGGACGGAGATAAGCGGGGAGCTGTTTTTT. This translates into CASSQRTEISGELFF.

The rearrangement joins TRBV5-1 to TRBJ2-1; perhaps D is TRBD1 or TRBD2 (5 bases each). Germline CDR1 SGHRS, CDR2 YFSETQ. The CDR3 runs to 16 residues. V was cut by 4 bases and J by 2 bases, with 16 bases left in between. Here the CDR3 reads CASSLRDGLPYNEQFF. CDR3 bases: TGCGCCAGCAGCCTCCGGGACGGCCTTCCCTACAATGAGCAGTTCTTC.

At least ten counts were recorded for this clonotype. J is TRBJ2-5 and V is TRBV21-1; the D call TRBD2 from the table was never checked on the DNA. TRBV21-1 has pseudogene status. The CDR3 is made up of 12 amino acids. CDR3: CEQQRGKETQYF. CDR3 sequence (DNA): TGCGAGCAGCAGCGGGGCAAAGAGACCCAGTACTTC.

This clonotype was counted at least ten times. This rearrangement joins TRBV6-6 to TRBJ2-1, with D tentatively TRBD1 or TRBD2 (6 bases each). This CDR3 region has 16 residues. V gave up 4 bases and J gave up 5 bases, with 18 bases separating them. Germline assignment: CDR1 MNHNY and CDR2 SVGAGI (reference sequence). Written as DNA, the CDR3 is TGTGCCAGCAGTTCCGGGTGGGGGGCGAGGAACAATGAGCAGTTCTTC. Encoded protein: CASSSGWGARNNEQFF.

This clonotype occurred a few times. The chain links TRBV7-2 to TRBJ2-5; D unclear. Germline CDR1 and CDR2: SGHTA and FQGNSA. The V end lost 2 bases, the J end lost 8 bases, and 6 bases lay between the germline ends. The CDR3 loop spans 11 amino acids. CDR3 sequence: CASSLLTTQYF. CDR3 bases: TGTGCCAGCAGCTTATTGACTACCCAGTACTTC.

This clonotype was recorded at least ten times. The V call is TRBV28, the J call TRBJ2-7; the D gene is possibly TRBD2 (5 bases). Between the trimmed V and J ends, which lost 10 bases and 2 bases, there was a span of 15 bases. Germline V gives CDR1 MDHEN, CDR2 SYDVKM. CDR3 length: 13 residues. CDR3 sequence reads: CATGRTPTYEQYF. The CDR3 DNA follows: TGTGCCACTGGGCGGACTCCGACCTACGAGCAGTACTTC.

This clonotype was recorded many times. The chain has TRBV3-1 and TRBJ2-5; D is unresolved. CDR3 size: 15 residues. Trimming took off 1 base at V and 4 bases at J, with 13 bases between the two ends. Germline values: CDR1 LGHDT, CDR2 YNNKEL (reference sequence). DNA of the CDR3: TGTGCCAGCAGCCAAGTTCAATCCAGACTAGAGACCCAGTACTTC. Its translation: CASSQVQSRLETQYF.

This clonotype has just a few counts. This chain connects TRBV20-1 to TRBJ2-3, with D perhaps TRBD1 (6 bases). Trimming cost V 5 bases and J 8 bases, with 17 bases left between them. Germline V gives CDR1 DFQATT, CDR2 SNEGSKA (reference sequence). The CDR3 is 13 amino acids. CDR3 amino acids: CSAVGTGHLTQYF. The CDR3 DNA is TGCAGTGCTGTGGGGACGGGACATCTTACGCAGTATTTT.

This clonotype occurred a few times. This rearrangement joins TRBV28 to TRBJ1-1, with D tentatively TRBD1 (5 bases). There are 13 residues in the CDR3. In germline, CDR1 is MDHEN, CDR2 SYDVKM. Trimming shortened V by 11 bases and J by 2 bases, and 15 bases separated the two germline ends. CDR3 sequence (DNA): TGTGCCGTATCTCTGACAGTAAACACTGAAGCTTTCTTT. It is translated as CAVSLTVNTEAFF.

This clonotype showed up many times. The V gene is TRBV7-2, the J gene TRBJ1-5; 10 bases are a match to TRBD1. The germline V gene has CDR1 SGHTA and CDR2 FQGNSA. The CDR3 is 16 residues long. V shed 4 bases and J 6 bases; nucleotides not matched to a gene: 9. The CDR3 reads CASSSRQGASGQPQHF. For the CDR3, the DNA is TGTGCCAGCAGCTCCCGACAGGGGGCGTCCGGTCAGCCCCAGCATTTT. The whole variable domain, remainder taken from reference TRBV7-2 and TRBJ1-5, is GAGVSQSPSNKVTEKGKDVELRCDPISGHTALYWYRQSLGQGLEFLIYFQGNSAPDKSGLPSDRFSAERTGGSVSTLTIQRTQQEDSAVYLCASSSRQGASGQPQHFGDGTRLSIL.

This clonotype was recorded many times. This chain joins TRBV7-2 and TRBJ2-3; 11 bases fit TRBD2. V dropped 4 bases and J dropped 7; count of bases not matched to a gene: 10. Germline V gives CDR1 SGHTA, CDR2 FQGNSA. CDR3 length: 16 residues. The CDR3 region is CASSWGLAVRSNTQYF. As DNA, the CDR3 is TGTGCCAGCAGCTGGGGACTAGCGGTCCGTTCAAATACGCAGTATTTT.

This clonotype was recorded many times. The chain joins TRBV6-4 to TRBJ2-1; D possibly matches TRBD1 or TRBD2 (5 bases each). The germline V gene encodes CDR1 MRHNA and CDR2 SNTAGT. V dropped 6 bases and J dropped 8 bases, with 14 bases sitting between them. The CDR3 totals 13 residues. The DNA of the CDR3 is TGTGCCAGCAGCCGGGACGAGGGTTATGAGCAGTTCTTC. It is translated as CASSRDEGYEQFF.

In this sample, this clonotype turned up a few times. The chain joins TRBV4-1 to TRBJ2-1; 14 bases align to TRBD2. CDR1 and CDR2 (germline): MGHRA, YSYEKL. The V gene end was trimmed by 3 bases and the J gene end by 15 bases; junction bases not matched to a gene: 10. The CDR3 has 15 residues. The CDR3: CASSQPGTSGSDPFF. CDR3 sequence (DNA): TGCGCCAGCAGCCAGCCTGGGACTAGCGGGAGTGATCCGTTCTTC.

This clonotype was seen many times. The J gene is TRBJ2-5, the V gene TRBV10-3; 8 nucleotides match TRBD1. From germline, CDR1 is ENHRY and CDR2 SYGVKD. This CDR3 region has 13 residues. Unmatched junction bases numbered 2, after V lost 7 bases and J lost 1 base. The CDR3 is CAIKGQAQETQYF. The CDR3 DNA is TGTGCCATCAAGGGACAGGCCCAAGAGACCCAGTACTTC.

This clonotype was seen many times. V usage is TRBV7-9 and J usage is TRBJ2-7; 9 bases line up with TRBD1. This CDR3 contains 14 residues. Germline values: CDR1 SEHNR, CDR2 FQNEAQ (reference sequence). V dropped 7 bases and J dropped 4; count of bases not matched to a gene: 8. DNA of the CDR3: TGTGCCAGCACCCTGGGGACAGGGAAGTACGAGCAGTACTTC. Encoded protein: CASTLGTGKYEQYF.

This clonotype appeared many times. This chain links TRBV6-2 or TRBV6-3 with TRBJ2-7, with 9 bases identical to TRBD1. CDR1 is MNHEY, CDR2 SVGEGT, per germline. This CDR3 spans 14 amino acids. Unmatched junction bases numbered 3, after V lost 5 bases and J lost 1 base. CDR3 bases: TGTGCCAGCAGTGGGACAGGGCCATCCTACGAGCAGTACTTC. Translation gives CASSGTGPSYEQYF.

This clonotype was detected a few times. The J gene is TRBJ1-4, the V gene TRBV12-3 or TRBV12-4; 8 bases map to TRBD1. The V segment lost 6 bases and the J segment 7 bases; nucleotides outside the gene matches: 10. This CDR3 spans 15 amino acids. The CDR3 sequence is CASRLSGGAGEKLFF. CDR3 DNA sequence: TGTGCCAGCAGGCTTTCAGGGGGCGCGGGTGAAAAACTGTTTTTT.